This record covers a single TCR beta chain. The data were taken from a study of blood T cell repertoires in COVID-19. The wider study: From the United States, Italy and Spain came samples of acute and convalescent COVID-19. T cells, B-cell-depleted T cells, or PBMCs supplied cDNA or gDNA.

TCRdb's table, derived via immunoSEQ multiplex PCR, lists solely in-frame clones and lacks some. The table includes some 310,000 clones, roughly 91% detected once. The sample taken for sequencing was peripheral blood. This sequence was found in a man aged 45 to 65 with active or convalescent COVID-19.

The CDR3 reads CASSPLDRGSEQYF. Here the CDR3 DNA reads TGTGCCAGCTCACCCCTCGACAGGGGGAGCGAGCAGTACTTC. The chain carries TRBV18 and TRBJ2-7; 9 positions agree with TRBD1. The germline V gene encodes CDR1 KGHSH and CDR2 LQKENI. This CDR3 contains 14 residues. The V segment lost 3 bases and the J segment 6 bases; nucleotides outside the gene matches: 6.